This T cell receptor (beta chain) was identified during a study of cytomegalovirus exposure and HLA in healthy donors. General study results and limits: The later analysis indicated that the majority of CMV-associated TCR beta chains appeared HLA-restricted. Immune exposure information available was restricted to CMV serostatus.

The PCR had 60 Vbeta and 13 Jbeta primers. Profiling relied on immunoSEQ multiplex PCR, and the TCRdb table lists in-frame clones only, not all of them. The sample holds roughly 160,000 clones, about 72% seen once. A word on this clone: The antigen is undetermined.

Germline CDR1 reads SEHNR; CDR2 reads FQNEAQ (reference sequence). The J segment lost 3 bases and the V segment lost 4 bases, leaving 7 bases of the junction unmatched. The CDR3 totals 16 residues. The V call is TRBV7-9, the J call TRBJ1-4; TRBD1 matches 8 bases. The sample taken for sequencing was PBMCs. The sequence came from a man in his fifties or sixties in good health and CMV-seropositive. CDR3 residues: CASSSSPQGANEKLFF. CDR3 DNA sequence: TGTGCCAGCAGCTCATCCCCACAGGGGGCTAATGAAAAACTGTTTTTT.